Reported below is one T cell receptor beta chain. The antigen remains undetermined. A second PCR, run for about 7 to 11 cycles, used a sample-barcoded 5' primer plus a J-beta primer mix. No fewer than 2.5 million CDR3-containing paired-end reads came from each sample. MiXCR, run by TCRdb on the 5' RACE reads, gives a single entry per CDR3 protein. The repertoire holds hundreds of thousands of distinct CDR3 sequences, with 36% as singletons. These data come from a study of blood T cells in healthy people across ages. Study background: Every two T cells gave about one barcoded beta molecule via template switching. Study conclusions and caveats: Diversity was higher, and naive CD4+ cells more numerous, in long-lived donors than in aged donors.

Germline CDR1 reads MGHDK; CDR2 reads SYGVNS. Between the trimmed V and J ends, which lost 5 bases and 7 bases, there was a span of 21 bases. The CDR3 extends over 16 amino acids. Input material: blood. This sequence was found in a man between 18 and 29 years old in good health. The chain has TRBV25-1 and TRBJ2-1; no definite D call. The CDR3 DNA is TGTGCCAGCAGTTCTTATAGGTACATGATAGAGAATGAGCAGTTCTTC. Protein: CASSSYRYMIENEQFF.